The 18 T cell receptor beta chains in this list originate from one sample, sequenced in a study of T cells expressing NK-cell markers. Reanalyzing the 5' RACE reads, TCRdb keeps one entry per CDR3 protein, without DNA. Recorded for this sample: approximately 440,000 distinct CDR3 sequences. The specimen was blood T cells: a sorted CD56 or NKG2C T cell subset, CD4+ or CD8+ T cells, or bulk PBMC T cells (not recorded which). The receptors come from a woman aged 50 to 65 in good health.

This chain joins TRBV7-9 and TRBJ2-2; TCRdb gives TRBD1 as the D gene, but with no DNA this cannot be confirmed. This CDR3 is built from 16 residues. In germline, CDR1 is SEHNR, CDR2 FQNEAQ (reference sequence). CDR3 amino acids: CASSFVGTVFGGELFF.

The chain couples TRBV2 to TRBJ2-7; there is no DNA to check the TCRdb D call of TRBD1. This CDR3 has 17 residues. Per germline, CDR1 SNHLY and CDR2 FYNNEI. The CDR3 region is CASIRQGLGFFSYEQYF.

The rearrangement links TRBV12-3 or TRBV12-4 to TRBJ2-1; the D call from TCRdb, TRBD2, cannot be confirmed without DNA. This CDR3 has 16 residues. CDR3 sequence reads: CASSLAISGRAGEQFF.

The chain combines TRBV4-1 with TRBJ2-6; no DNA is available, so the TRBD1 call from TCRdb remains unchecked. Germline V gives CDR1 MGHRA, CDR2 YSYEKL. There are 18 residues in the CDR3. Here the CDR3 reads CASSQVGQAPSGANVLTF.

The CDR3: CASSTRAGGVNIQYF. This chain uses TRBV10-1 with TRBJ2-4; TCRdb's assignment of TRBD2 cannot be checked, as there is no DNA. In germline, CDR1 is WNHNN, CDR2 SYGVQD (reference sequence). CDR3 size: 15 residues.

The V gene is TRBV29-1, the J gene TRBJ2-5; the TCRdb D gene call, TRBD1, has no DNA to confirm it. This CDR3 spans 13 amino acids. Germline V gene lookup returns CDR1 SQVTM and CDR2 ANQGSEA. Here the CDR3 reads CSLGTGVEETQYF.

This sequence joins TRBV7-9 and TRBJ2-2; no DNA is available, so the TRBD1 call from TCRdb remains unchecked. This CDR3 comprises 15 residues. Looked up from germline, CDR1 is SEHNR and CDR2 is FQNEAQ (reference sequence). The chain's CDR3 is CASSLIGAANGELFF.

V is TRBV11-3 and J is TRBJ2-2. The CDR3 has 16 residues. CDR1 and CDR2 (germline): SGHNT, YENEEA. The CDR3 sequence: CASSGPDEWTTGELFF.

CDR3 region: CASSGKSSGTYEQYF. The gene calls are TRBV9 and TRBJ2-7; TCRdb picks TRBD2, but there is no DNA to check that call. The CDR3 length is 15 residues. CDR1 and CDR2 from the germline V gene are SGDLS and YYNGEE. Together with reference TRBV9 and TRBJ2-7, the CDR3 gives the full variable domain: DSGVTQTPKHLITATGQRVTLRCSPRSGDLSVYWYQQSLDQGLQFLIQYYNGEERAKGNILERFSAQQFPDLHSELNLSSLELGDSALYFCASSGKSSGTYEQYFGPGTRLTVT.

The chain links TRBV7-9 to TRBJ2-1. CDR3 size: 11 residues. Looked up from germline, CDR1 is SEHNR and CDR2 is FQNEAQ (reference sequence). This CDR3 reads CASSPQTEQFF.

The genes are TRBV24-1 and TRBJ2-1; the D gene TCRdb calls, TRBD2, cannot be checked with no DNA. The germline CDR1 and CDR2 sequences are KGHDR and SFDVKD. CDR3 length equals 18 residues. Here the CDR3 reads CATSDLGRADGWNNEQFF.

The V gene is TRBV7-9, the J gene TRBJ2-2; TCRdb's D gene call, TRBD2, goes unchecked for lack of DNA. This CDR3 spans 16 amino acids. The germline gives CDR1 SEHNR, CDR2 FQNEAQ (reference sequence). The CDR3: CASSLIAGIGTGELFF.

The chain couples TRBV6-6 to TRBJ2-7; TCRdb selects TRBD1, and the lack of DNA leaves this call unchecked. CDR1 and CDR2 from the germline V gene are MNHNY and SVGAGI (reference sequence). The CDR3 spans 15 residues. CDR3 protein: CASSYSSDSTYEQYF.

The rearrangement uses TRBV6-5 and TRBJ2-1. The CDR3 loop spans 13 amino acids. Germline CDR1 MNHEY, CDR2 SVGAGI. CDR3 sequence reads: CASKLRSYNEQFF.

V is TRBV18 and J is TRBJ2-5. Germline CDR1 KGHSH, CDR2 LQKENI. This CDR3 is 13 amino acids long. The CDR3 protein is CASSPRLQETQYF.

CDR3 region: CASSLREGGEAFF. The rearrangement uses TRBV12-3 or TRBV12-4 and TRBJ1-1. The CDR3 length is 13 residues.

This sequence joins TRBV24-1 and TRBJ2-1; TCRdb's assignment of TRBD1 cannot be checked, as there is no DNA. Germline V gives CDR1 KGHDR, CDR2 SFDVKD. The CDR3 totals 17 residues. CDR3 sequence: CATSDPGGTGVYNEQFF.

The chain couples TRBV19 to TRBJ2-2; the D call from TCRdb, TRBD2, cannot be confirmed without DNA. The CDR3 consists of 14 residues. CDR1 LNHDA and CDR2 SQIVND come from the germline V gene (reference sequence). The chain's CDR3 is CASSPASITGELFF.